A selection of T cell receptor beta chains follows, all from one sample in a study of blood T cells in healthy people across ages. MiXCR, run by TCRdb on the 5' RACE reads, gives a single entry per CDR3 protein. The table has around 1,800,000 distinct CDR3 sequences, roughly 43% seen once. Sample: blood. The receptors derive from a human donor in good health. Both conserved end residues are part of each CDR3. A D gene is named only where the DNA matches it firmly. Clone size is shown for a subset of rows, as once, few, many or a class of expanded clone.

.	TRBJ2-7	.	TRBV9	CASSREGAGDNYEQYF	TGTGCCAGCAGTCGCGAGGGTGCGGGGGACAACTACGAGCAGTACTTC
.	TRBJ2-3	TRBD2	TRBV5-1	CASSLAGLAGEDTQYF	TGCGCCAGCAGCTTGGCCGGGTTAGCGGGGGAAGATACGCAGTATTTT
few	TRBJ1-2	.	TRBV24-1	CATSYQGTDGYTF	TGTGCCACCAGTTATCAGGGTACCGATGGCTACACCTTC
few	TRBJ2-3	TRBD2	TRBV12-3/TRBV12-4	CASRPRTSGTTDTQYF	TGTGCCAGCAGACCAAGGACTAGCGGAACCACAGATACGCAGTATTTT
few	TRBJ1-2	.	TRBV20-1	CSAPYSGGYTF	TGCAGTGCACCCTACTCGGGTGGCTACACCTTC
.	TRBJ2-5	.	TRBV7-9	CASSFQGAKETQYF	TGTGCCAGCAGCTTCCAGGGTGCTAAGGAGACCCAGTACTTC
.	TRBJ2-7	TRBD2	TRBV20-1	CSARDPLAGPYEQYF	TGCAGTGCTAGAGACCCGCTAGCGGGTCCCTACGAGCAGTACTTC
.	TRBJ2-5	TRBD2	TRBV4-3	CASSQERLARETQYF	TGCGCCAGCAGCCAAGAACGACTAGCGCGTGAGACCCAGTACTTC
few	TRBJ2-1	TRBD2	TRBV20-1	CSATSGGGSYNEQFF	TGCAGTGCTACCAGCGGGGGAGGCTCCTACAATGAGCAGTTCTTC
few	TRBJ1-4	.	TRBV12-3/TRBV12-4	CASSWTVGEKLFF	TGTGCCAGCAGTTGGACAGTCGGGGAAAAACTGTTTTTT
once	TRBJ1-6	TRBD1	TRBV10-3	CAIRWGQAESPLHF	TGTGCCATCAGGTGGGGACAGGCCGAATCACCCCTCCACTTT
.	TRBJ2-7	.	TRBV6-6	CASTGRRGQQYF	TGTGCCAGCACCGGGAGAAGGGGGCAGCAGTACTTC
.	TRBJ1-2	TRBD1	TRBV6-5	CASSPALGQGIYGYTF	TGTGCCAGCAGCCCCGCCCTCGGACAGGGGATTTATGGCTACACCTTC
.	TRBJ1-2	TRBD1	TRBV29-1	CSVEDKIDREGYGYTF	TGCAGCGTTGAAGATAAAATTGACAGGGAGGGTTATGGCTACACCTTC